This passage covers 18 T cell receptor beta chains from one sample sequenced in a study of cytomegalovirus exposure and HLA in healthy donors (dated by TCRdb to about 2017). Libraries were made using the immunoSEQ multiplex PCR assay. For the multiplex PCR, a mixture combining 60 forward primers for TCR Vbeta segments and 13 reverse primers for TCR Jbeta segments was used. The table comes from immuneACCESS by way of TCRdb, which keeps in-frame sequences with V and J called. Part of the clones is missing from these tables; in studies checked, under half for an unresolved V gene and the rest for unknown reasons. The sample has around 160,000 clones on record, around 80% of them singletons. The top ten clones comprise around 1.4% of the sample. Sequencing input: PBMCs. These receptors all stem from a woman between 18 and 29 years old in good health and CMV-seronegative.

CDR3 residues: CASRTPGRYTF. As DNA, the CDR3 is TGTGCCAGTCGGACACCGGGCCGCTACACCTTC. The chain links TRBV6-1 to TRBJ1-2; TRBD1 might be the D (5 bases). V shed 9 bases and J shed 9 bases, with 14 bases lying between them. The germline CDR1 and CDR2 sequences are MNHNS and SASEGT. This CDR3 comprises 11 residues.

The V and J genes are TRBV7-9 and TRBJ2-7; 7 bases line up with TRBD1. Trimming at V came to 5 bases and at J to 2 bases, leaving 6 bases not matched to a gene. The CDR3 is 14 residues long. The germline gives CDR1 SEHNR, CDR2 FQNEAQ (reference sequence). DNA of the CDR3: TGTGCCAGCAGCCTGGGCAGGGGGACCTACGAGCAGTACTTC. The encoded protein is CASSLGRGTYEQYF.

The rearrangement links TRBV25-1 to TRBJ1-6, with TRBD1 identical over 8 bases. Germline V gene sequence: CDR1 MGHDK, CDR2 SYGVNS. CDR3 length equals 14 residues. V gave up 4 bases and J gave up 4 bases; unmatched junction bases: 0. DNA of the CDR3: TGTGCCAGCAGTGGGACAGGGTATAATTCACCCCTCCACTTT. Translating it yields CASSGTGYNSPLHF.

The CDR3 bases are TGTGCCAGCAGCCAGACTAGCGTCCCCCAAGAGACCCAGTACTTC. Translated, it gives CASSQTSVPQETQYF. V and J are TRBV7-9 and TRBJ2-5; 8 positions match TRBD2. Germline V gene data show CDR1 as SEHNR and CDR2 as FQNEAQ (reference sequence). V dropped 5 bases and J dropped 1; count of bases not matched to a gene: 6. The CDR3 length is 15 residues.

The chain uses TRBV5-4 and TRBJ1-2; D is possibly TRBD1 (5 bases). This CDR3 has 13 residues. Trimming took off 5 bases at V and 8 bases at J, with 16 bases between the two ends. From germline, CDR1 is SGHNT and CDR2 YYREEE (reference sequence). This CDR3 is CASSNTGVQGYTF. In DNA form, the CDR3 reads TGTGCCAGCAGTAACACGGGGGTTCAGGGCTACACCTTC.

This clone occurred once. The chain combines TRBV5-5 with TRBJ1-2; TRBD1 is a possible D gene (5 bases). Germline assignment: CDR1 SGHKS and CDR2 YYEKEE (reference sequence). This CDR3 is built from 11 residues. V was pared by 4 bases and J by 8 bases, with 9 bases between. This CDR3 reads CASSRGRGYTF. The CDR3 DNA reads TGTGCCAGCAGCAGGGGAAGGGGCTACACCTTC.

The chain links TRBV5-1 to TRBJ1-5; no firm D call. The CDR3 length is 15 residues. The ends were cut back, 0 bases at V and 7 bases at J, with 14 bases in the middle. The germline CDR1 and CDR2 sequences are SGHRS and YFSETQ. CDR3 sequence: CASSLGIEYGQPQHF. The CDR3 region has the DNA TGCGCCAGCAGCTTGGGTATTGAGTACGGGCAGCCCCAGCATTTT. Variable domain in full (rest from reference TRBV5-1 and TRBJ1-5): KAGVTQTPRYLIKTRGQQVTLSCSPISGHRSVSWYQQTPGQGLQFLFEYFSETQRNKGNFPGRFSGRQFSNSRSEMNVSTLELGDSALYLCASSLGIEYGQPQHFGDGTRLSIL.

V gene TRBV19 combines with J gene TRBJ1-2, with a tentative D call TRBD1 (6 bases). Deletions cut 3 bases from V and 6 bases from J, with 14 bases between. Germline V CDR1 and CDR2: LNHDA, SQIVND (reference sequence). The CDR3 length is 14 residues. The CDR3 here is CASSILTGMDGYTF. The DNA of the CDR3 is TGTGCCAGTAGTATTCTTACAGGGATGGATGGCTACACCTTC.

J is TRBJ1-1 and V is TRBV27; 7 bases are shared with TRBD1. V was clipped by 7 bases and J by 5 bases; unmatched bases: 16. The CDR3 totals 16 residues. Germline V gene data show CDR1 as MNHEY and CDR2 as SMNVEV (reference sequence). The DNA for the CDR3 is TGTGCCAGCACCCCCGGGACAGCTATCCTGGGGACTGAAGCTTTCTTT. Translation gives CASTPGTAILGTEAFF.

The chain uses TRBV18 and TRBJ2-6, with 7 bases fitting TRBD2. The CDR3 length is 17 residues. V lost 3 bases to trimming and J lost 2 bases; unmatched junction nucleotides: 7. Germline-derived CDR1 and CDR2 are KGHSH and LQKENI. CDR3 region: CASSPTSPRAGANVLTF. The CDR3 DNA reads TGTGCCAGCTCACCGACTAGCCCTCGGGCTGGGGCCAACGTCCTGACTTTC.

The rearrangement links TRBV5-1 to TRBJ1-1, with 7 bases matching TRBD1. J lost 1 base, V lost 3 bases, and 12 bases had no gene match. This CDR3 contains 17 residues. Germline V gene sequence: CDR1 SGHRS, CDR2 YFSETQ. The CDR3 DNA reads as TGCGCCAGCAGCTGGACCCTACAGGGGTCCCAGAACACTGAAGCTTTCTTT. This codes for CASSWTLQGSQNTEAFF.

The J gene is TRBJ2-1, the V gene TRBV14, with 9 bases matching TRBD1. Germline CDR1 reads SGHDN; CDR2 reads FVKESK. This CDR3 region has 15 residues. V lost 4 bases, J lost 6 bases, and 7 bases stayed unmatched. The CDR3 loop is CASSRLGTGFNEQFF. CDR3 DNA: TGTGCCAGCAGCCGCCTTGGGACAGGGTTCAATGAGCAGTTCTTC.

V usage is TRBV30 and J usage is TRBJ2-1, with a weak D call TRBD2 (6 bases). This CDR3 region has 14 residues. Germline-derived CDR1 and CDR2 are GTSNPN and SVGIG (reference sequence). Trimming pared 5 bases from V and 4 bases from J, leaving 15 bases between. The CDR3: CAWEPGLDYNEQFF. CDR3 sequence (DNA): TGTGCCTGGGAACCGGGACTGGATTACAATGAGCAGTTCTTC.

J is TRBJ1-2 and V is TRBV5-4; D perhaps matches TRBD1 (5 bases). Germline V gives CDR1 SGHNT, CDR2 YYREEE (reference sequence). Trimming removed 0 bases at V and 3 bases at J, with 9 bases between. CDR3 size: 14 residues. CDR3 sequence reads: CASSLGGVYYGYTF. As DNA, the CDR3 is TGTGCCAGCAGCTTGGGGGGGGTTTACTATGGCTACACCTTC.

CDR3 loop: CAWSVSLNQPQHF. The CDR3 DNA is TGTGCCTGGAGTGTATCCCTCAATCAGCCCCAGCATTTT. The V call is TRBV30, the J call TRBJ1-5; D is uncertain. The V end was cut by 0 bases, the J end by 3 bases, with 6 bases between. The V gene's germline CDR1 is GTSNPN and CDR2 SVGIG (reference sequence). CDR3 length: 13 amino acids.

The J gene is TRBJ1-1, the V gene TRBV20-1; TRBD1 matches at 7 bases. The germline CDR1 and CDR2 sequences are DFQATT and SNEGSKA (reference sequence). This CDR3 contains 11 residues. V shed 3 bases and J 7 bases; nucleotides not matched to a gene: 2. CDR3 amino acids: CSASGQVEAFF. The CDR3 DNA reads TGCAGTGCTAGTGGACAGGTTGAAGCTTTCTTT.

This clone was seen a single time. V usage is TRBV13 and J usage is TRBJ2-3; 13 bases line up with TRBD2. This CDR3 contains 17 residues. Germline V lookup: CDR1 PRHDT, CDR2 FYEKMQ (reference sequence). J gave up 2 bases and V 4 bases, and 6 bases lay outside the gene matches. CDR3 nucleotides: TGTGCCAGCAGCTCCCTACTAGCGGGGGGGACCACAGATACGCAGTATTTT. As protein: CASSSLLAGGTTDTQYF.

V and J are TRBV6-1 and TRBJ1-5; D might be TRBD1 (5 bases). The germline CDR1 and CDR2 sequences are MNHNS and SASEGT. The V and J ends lost 8 bases and 3 bases respectively, with 17 bases between them. The CDR3 runs 15 residues. CDR3 loop: CASLQRQGNNQPQHF. Here the CDR3 DNA reads TGTGCCAGCTTACAAAGGCAGGGCAACAATCAGCCCCAGCATTTT.